This T cell receptor beta chain was captured by sequencing in a study of tumor-infiltrating lymphocytes in primary liver carcinoma. Study information: Spanning 30 to 69 years of age, the patients were men and women. Productive TCRbeta read counts per sample ran from roughly 3.7 to 6.8 million and were similar across tissue types.

Per the germline V gene, CDR1 is SGHDN and CDR2 is FVKESK. The CDR3 loop spans 16 amino acids. Trimming took 2 bases from V and 2 from J, leaving 13 bases between them. Unsorted whole blood yielded blood RNA, and germline DNA was extracted as well. Roughly 3.9 milliliters of peripheral blood were drawn presurgically. From about 530 ng total RNA, TCR beta cDNA was generated with a primer in the constant region. Three rounds of nested multiplex PCR with slightly modified ARM-PCR produced TCR beta libraries. A C-beta reverse primer and TRBV1-TRBV30 forward primers served in each of the first two PCR rounds, at about 10 cycles apiece. TCRdb ran MiXCR on the multiplex PCR reads and lists one entry per CDR3 protein. The data contain 310,000 or so distinct CDR3 sequences, around three fifths of them singletons.

Sequencing input: peripheral blood. The chain couples TRBV14 to TRBJ2-1, with D uncertain. This TCR derives from a woman aged 25-40 years with primary liver carcinoma and hepatitis B virus infection. The CDR3 DNA sequence: TGTGCCAGCAGCCAAAAACTCGAGGAACCCTACAATGAGCAGTTCTTC. It specifies CASSQKLEEPYNEQFF.